This T cell receptor (beta chain) is from a study of T-cell memory formation after mild COVID-19. Study-wide points: Memory sampled before infection contained some responding clones, suggesting cross-reactive memory joined. Mostly located in CM and EM were contracting CD4+ clones, with contracting CD8+ clones located in EMRA.

One entry per CDR3 protein results from TCRdb running MiXCR on the 5' RACE reads. The data hold hundreds of thousands of distinct CDR3 sequences, with approximately 19% observed a single time. The table lists this clonotype with a few counts. Its target is not known. The CDR3 loop spans 15 amino acids. Germline V gene lookup returns CDR1 KGHDR and CDR2 SFDVKD. With 2 bases clipped from V and 6 bases from J, the junction kept 6 bases outside the gene matches. The TCR sequence derives from an adult woman who had mild COVID-19 (a few samples of this study predate the infection). Cell type and time point are not known. Sequencing input: PBMCs or a T cell subset sorted from them (not recorded which). The chain uses TRBV24-1 and TRBJ2-3; 8 nucleotides line up with TRBD2. The CDR3, as DNA: TGTGCCACCAGTGATTATGCGCGGGGGGATGATACGCAGTATTTT. Translation gives CATSDYARGDDTQYF.